Listed here are 20 T cell receptor beta chains from one sample, sequenced in a study of regulatory T cells in long-lasting Graves disease. Arm-PCR of CDR3 regions with iRepertoire HTBI primers generated TCR beta libraries. One entry per CDR3 protein, called by TCRdb with MiXCR from the multiplex PCR reads. The profile shows some 230,000 distinct CDR3 sequences, around 18% of them singletons. Time point in this sample: newly diagnosed GD, antithyroid drugs for less than 3 months. PBMC-extracted RNA yielded the TCR library. The sequencing used peripheral blood mononuclear cells (PBMCs), collected at new diagnosis, from a patient treated with antithyroid drugs. The receptors were sampled from a female donor with Graves disease.

The table lists this clonotype with many counts. The genes are TRBV12-3 or TRBV12-4 and TRBJ1-5; no definite D call. The CDR3 is 14 amino acids. The V and J ends lost 4 bases and 3 bases respectively, with 10 bases between them. CDR3 in amino acids: CASSYEPSNQPQHF. CDR3 DNA sequence: TGTGCCAGCAGTTACGAACCTTCCAATCAGCCCCAGCATTTT.

The table lists this clonotype with many counts. The V gene is TRBV3-1, the J gene TRBJ2-3; D perhaps matches TRBD2 (5 bases). V shed 0 bases and J shed 1 base, with 11 bases lying between them. From germline, CDR1 is LGHDT and CDR2 YNNKEL (reference sequence). There are 16 residues in the CDR3. CDR3 in DNA: TGTGCCAGCAGCCAAGACCGGTGGGGAGGCACAGATACGCAGTATTTT. It is translated as CASSQDRWGGTDTQYF.

Of note for this clonotype: This likely reflects a read error, since a far larger clone is one base away. Here the CDR3 reads CASSAGAQGGNYGYTF. As DNA, the CDR3 is TGCGCCAGCAGCGCTGGGGCACAGGGGGGGAACTATGGCTACACCTTC. The chain employs TRBV4-2 and TRBJ1-2; 8 nucleotides agree with TRBD1. Germline assignment: CDR1 LGHNA and CDR2 YNFKEQ. The CDR3 runs to 16 residues.

This clonotype has at least ten counts. The V and J genes are TRBV19 and TRBJ2-5, with D possibly matching TRBD1 (6 bases). V was clipped by 9 bases and J by 2 bases, with 13 bases between them. The CDR3 runs 13 residues. The V gene's germline CDR1 is LNHDA and CDR2 SQIVND (reference sequence). The CDR3, as DNA: TGTGCCAGCAGGAGACAGGTGCAAGAGACCCAGTACTTC. Its translation is CASRRQVQETQYF.

This clonotype was detected many times. The rearrangement uses TRBV11-3 and TRBJ1-2; D uncertain. The germline V and J ends were trimmed by 0 bases and 4 bases, with 6 bases remaining between them. The germline CDR1 and CDR2 sequences are SGHNT and YENEEA. This CDR3 spans 13 amino acids. CDR3 sequence (DNA): TGTGCCAGCAGCTTAGAAGGCAGCTATGGCTACACCTTC. Protein: CASSLEGSYGYTF.

The rearrangement joins TRBV25-1 to TRBJ2-1, with D possibly being TRBD2 (6 bases). The V gene's germline CDR1 is MGHDK and CDR2 SYGVNS. The CDR3 has 14 amino acids. The V and J ends lost 1 base and 7 bases respectively, with 11 bases between them. CDR3 loop: CASSESPRGNEQFF. For the CDR3, the DNA is TGTGCCAGCAGTGAATCTCCGCGGGGAAATGAGCAGTTCTTC.

This clonotype was seen ten or more times. The chain recombines TRBV30 with TRBJ2-3, with D possibly TRBD1 on 5 matching bases. The CDR3 has 14 residues. V lost 0 bases, J lost 4 bases, and 11 bases lay in between. Germline V gene sequence: CDR1 GTSNPN, CDR2 SVGIG (reference sequence). The CDR3 sequence: CAWSVWGRADTQYF. The CDR3 nucleotides are TGTGCCTGGAGTGTTTGGGGCCGAGCAGATACGCAGTATTTT.

The rearrangement uses TRBV9 and TRBJ1-6, with a tentative D call TRBD1 (5 bases). V lost 3 bases, J lost 8 bases, and 18 bases lay in between. This CDR3 region has 16 residues. Germline CDR1 reads SGDLS; CDR2 reads YYNGEE. The CDR3, as DNA: TGTGCCAGCAGCGCACCACTCGACGGAGGGGATTCACCCCTCCACTTT. This codes for CASSAPLDGGDSPLHF.

The genes are TRBV11-3 and TRBJ2-3, with a weak D call TRBD2 (6 bases). V dropped 0 bases and J dropped 1 base, with 14 bases sitting between them. Germline values: CDR1 SGHNT, CDR2 YENEEA. The CDR3 is 17 residues long. CDR3 residues: CASSLDLTGGGTDTQYF. CDR3 nucleotides: TGTGCCAGCAGCTTAGATCTAACAGGAGGGGGCACAGATACGCAGTATTTT.

This clonotype was counted many times. The rearrangement joins TRBV9 to TRBJ2-5; D is perhaps TRBD2 (5 bases). The V and J ends lost 0 bases and 3 bases respectively, with 9 bases between them. In germline, CDR1 is SGDLS, CDR2 YYNGEE. The CDR3 runs to 14 residues. CDR3 loop: CASSVGRREETQYF. CDR3 DNA: TGTGCCAGCAGCGTAGGTAGGCGGGAAGAGACCCAGTACTTC.

Many counts were recorded for this clonotype. The chain joins TRBV9 to TRBJ2-6, with 7 bases fitting TRBD1. The V segment lost 3 bases and the J segment 2 bases; nucleotides outside the gene matches: 11. The CDR3 contains 18 residues. Looked up from germline, CDR1 is SGDLS and CDR2 is YYNGEE. The CDR3 DNA reads as TGTGCCAGCAGCGGTGGGACAGACCAAGTCACTGGGGCCAACGTCCTGACTTTC. Translating it yields CASSGGTDQVTGANVLTF.

This clonotype was detected ten times or more. This chain uses TRBV6-5 with TRBJ2-2, with D tentatively TRBD1 or TRBD2 (5 bases each). Germline-derived CDR1 and CDR2 are MNHEY and SVGAGI. V lost 3 bases and J 5 bases, leaving 13 bases between the germline ends. The CDR3 extends over 15 amino acids. This CDR3 is CASSYSGLKTGELFF. As DNA, the CDR3 is TGTGCCAGCAGTTATTCGGGGCTTAAGACCGGGGAGCTGTTTTTT.

This clonotype was counted only a few times. Compared with germline, one end of the junction differs, possibly owing to a read error. The chain is built from TRBV11-2 and TRBJ2-1; a possible D gene is TRBD1 (6 bases). The germline CDR1 and CDR2 sequences are SGHAT and FQNNGV. CDR3 size: 13 residues. The CDR3 DNA is TGCGCCAGCAGCCTGGGGGCACCCAATGAGCAGTTCTTC. This gives the protein CASSLGAPNEQFF.

This clonotype was recorded at least ten times. V gene TRBV2 combines with J gene TRBJ1-1; D unresolved. There are 15 residues in the CDR3. The V end lost 1 base, the J end lost 1 base, and 10 bases lay between the germline ends. Germline V gene sequence: CDR1 SNHLY, CDR2 FYNNEI. CDR3 in amino acids: CASSEGGSRNTEAFF. The CDR3 DNA reads TGTGCCAGCAGTGAAGGGGGTTCAAGGAACACTGAAGCTTTCTTT.

The chain has TRBV7-9 and TRBJ1-2; maybe TRBD1 (5 bases). Trimming shortened V by 1 base and J by 8 bases, and 14 bases separated the two germline ends. The CDR3 is 14 residues long. Per the germline V gene, CDR1 is SEHNR and CDR2 is FQNEAQ (reference sequence). The CDR3 loop reads CASSLDWDRGGYTF. The CDR3 DNA reads as TGTGCCAGCAGCTTAGATTGGGACCGGGGGGGCTACACCTTC. Supplemented by reference TRBV7-9 and TRBJ1-2, the full variable domain reads DTGVSQNPRHKITKRGQNVTFRCDPISEHNRLYWYRQTLGQGPEFLTYFQNEAQLEKSRLLSDRFSAERPKGSFSTLEIQRTEQGDSAMYLCASSLDWDRGGYTFGSGTRLTVV.

This clonotype was seen just once. The V gene is TRBV11-1, the J gene TRBJ2-5, with 13 bases fitting TRBD2. Germline V CDR1 and CDR2: SGHAT, FQDESV (reference sequence). This CDR3 comprises 14 residues. Losses at the gene ends were 5 bases for V and 5 bases for J; bases not matched to a gene: 2. Here the CDR3 DNA reads TGTGCCAGCAGCCCGACTAGCGGGGGGGAGACCCAGTACTTC. Translated: CASSPTSGGETQYF.

This clonotype was detected ten times or more. The rearrangement links TRBV7-2 to TRBJ1-2, with a tentative D call TRBD1 (6 bases). V lost 5 bases to trimming and J lost 8 bases, with 15 bases between them. This CDR3 region has 13 residues. The V gene's germline CDR1 is SGHTA and CDR2 FQGNSA. This CDR3 is CASSQGQVPGYTF. CDR3 DNA: TGTGCCAGCAGCCAGGGGCAGGTTCCAGGCTACACCTTC. The whole variable domain, filled in from reference TRBV7-2 and TRBJ1-2, reads GAGVSQSPSNKVTEKGKDVELRCDPISGHTALYWYRQSLGQGLEFLIYFQGNSAPDKSGLPSDRFSAERTGGSVSTLTIQRTQQEDSAVYLCASSQGQVPGYTFGSGTRLTVV.

Comments on this clonotype: This clone may be a read error of a much larger clone one base away. V is TRBV2 and J is TRBJ1-6; D perhaps matches TRBD1 (6 bases). The CDR3 length is 20 residues. Germline V gene lookup returns CDR1 SNHLY and CDR2 FYNNEI. The CDR3: CASGEWPGGSLSSYNSPLHF. Written as DNA, the CDR3 is TGTGCCAGCGGTGAATGGCCGGGGGGCTCCTTGAGCTCCTATAATTCACCCCTCCACTTT.

This clonotype was seen at least ten times. The chain carries TRBV3-1 and TRBJ1-3; D remains unclear. Trimming took off 4 bases at V and 4 bases at J, with 14 bases between the two ends. The CDR3 is 15 amino acids. Germline V lookup: CDR1 LGHDT, CDR2 YNNKEL (reference sequence). CDR3 loop: CASSLRGMEGNTIYF. In nucleotides, the CDR3 is TGTGCCAGCAGCCTCCGCGGGATGGAAGGAAACACCATATATTTT. The whole variable domain, filled in from reference TRBV3-1 and TRBJ1-3, reads DTAVSQTPKYLVTQMGNDKSIKCEQNLGHDTMYWYKQDSKKFLKIMFSYNNKELIINETVPNRFSPKSPDKAHLNLHINSLELGDSAVYFCASSLRGMEGNTIYFGEGSWLTVV.

This clonotype was seen a few times. V usage is TRBV20-1 and J usage is TRBJ2-7, with 7 bases aligning to TRBD2. The germline CDR1 and CDR2 sequences are DFQATT and SNEGSKA (reference sequence). J was trimmed by 2 bases and V by 6 bases; bases with no gene match: 13. The CDR3 is 15 residues long. In DNA form, the CDR3 reads TGCAGTGCCCAAGTCTCTTCTAGCGGACCCTACGAGCAGTACTTC. Translating gives CSAQVSSSGPYEQYF.